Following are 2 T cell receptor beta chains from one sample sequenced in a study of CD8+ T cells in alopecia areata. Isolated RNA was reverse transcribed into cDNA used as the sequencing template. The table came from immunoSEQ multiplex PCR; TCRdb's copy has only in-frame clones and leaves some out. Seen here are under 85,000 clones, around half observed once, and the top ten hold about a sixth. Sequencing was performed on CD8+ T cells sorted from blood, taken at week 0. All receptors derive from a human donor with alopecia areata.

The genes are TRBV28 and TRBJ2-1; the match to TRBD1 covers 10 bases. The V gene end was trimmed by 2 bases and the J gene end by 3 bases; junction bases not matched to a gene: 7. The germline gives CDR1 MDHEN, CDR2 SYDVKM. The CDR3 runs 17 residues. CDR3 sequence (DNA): TGTGCCAGCAGTTTAGCTTTCGGGACAGGGGACTACAATGAGCAGTTCTTC. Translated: CASSLAFGTGDYNEQFF. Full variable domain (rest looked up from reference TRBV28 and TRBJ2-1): DVKVTQSSRYLVKRTGEKVFLECVQDMDHENMFWYRQDPGLGLRLIYFSYDVKMKEKGDIPEGYSVSREKKERFSLILESASTNQTSMYLCASSLAFGTGDYNEQFFGPGTRLTVL.

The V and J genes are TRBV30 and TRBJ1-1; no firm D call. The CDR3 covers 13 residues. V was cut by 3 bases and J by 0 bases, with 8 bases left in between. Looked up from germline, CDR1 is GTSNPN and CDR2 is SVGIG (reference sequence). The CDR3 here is CAWSPLLNTEAFF. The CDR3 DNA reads TGTGCCTGGAGCCCACTCCTGAACACTGAAGCTTTCTTT.